This T cell receptor beta chain was sequenced during a study of blood T cell repertoires in COVID-19 (dated by TCRdb to 2020 to 2021). Background for the entire study: Collaborator samples came from the United States, Italy and Spain and covered acute and convalescent phases of COVID-19. A freely available public database, intended as a resource for researchers studying the immune response to SARS-CoV-2, is where the repertoires were released. The dataset comprised deeply sampled blood TCRbeta repertoires from subjects exposed to, actively infected with, or recovered from COVID-19. The sample metadata nearly always contained a de-identified subject ID, COVID-19 status, age in years and sex. The samples were drawn from the first 160 participants of the ongoing ImmuneRACE study and from more than 1,000 subjects provided by 6 global collaborators. HLA class I and class II types, where available, came from metadata supplied by the sample provider rather than from assay-based typing. The material from the prospective study consisted of cDNA or gDNA derived from T cells, B-cell-depleted T cells, or PBMCs. What the authors observed across the whole study: The quantity of clinical and demographic metadata differed by source and by participant and was supplied without curation.

TCRbeta CDR3 regions were amplified from genomic DNA by means of the immunoSEQ Assay, a bias-controlled multiplex PCR. In the authors' own workflow: Within the assay, amplification of reference gene primers was used to estimate how many nucleated cells each sample contained. To quantify the absolute abundance of each unique TCRbeta CDR3 rearrangement, sequence reads were collapsed and filtered. For each sample, productive Simpson clonality was calculated as the square root of Simpson's diversity index over productive rearrangements. As stored in TCRdb, this immuneACCESS dataset retains in-frame rearrangements with V and J assigned. A fraction of the clones does not appear; measured against another copy, unresolved V genes explain less than half of the discrepancy, and the remainder lacks a known reason. D and trimming were read from the DNA, whereas the V and J calls and clone size are those reported in that table. This sample is represented by around 120,000 clones; 55% to 70% of them were singletons. Of the sample, 2.2% is held by the ten largest clones.

The junction carries 5 bases between V and J, which are trimmed by 5 bases and 0 bases respectively. Including cysteine and phenylalanine, the CDR3 has 13 amino acids. Only the CDR3 part of the read is kept: 39 bases, read in frame from the first base. CDR1 and CDR2 (MNHEY, SMNVEV) derive from the germline V gene (reference sequence). Turning to this clone: Its antigen is not yet known. The sample holds no much larger clone one base away, and base qualities are not on file.

Each collaborating institution followed its own protocols to collect whole blood in K2EDTA tubes. Collaborator samples were shipped for TCRbeta analysis as frozen whole blood, isolated PBMCs, or DNA extracted from either sample type. The sequencing sample was made of peripheral blood. This sequence uses TRBV27 and TRBJ2-1, with the D gene not confidently named. The source is a woman aged 70 to 79 with acute or convalescent COVID-19. The bases read TGTGCCAGCAGTCCCCGCTCCTACAATGAGCAGTTCTTC. It codes for CASSPRSYNEQFF.